One sample yielded the 2 T cell receptor beta chains listed below, sequenced in a study of T cells in Graves' hyperthyroidism and ophthalmopathy. TCR beta CDR3 region amplification was performed from RNA transcripts. HTBI primers drove first-round RT-PCR of the TCR CDR3. TCRdb fed the multiplex PCR reads into MiXCR, producing one record per CDR3 protein. Of 250,000 to 300,000 distinct CDR3 sequences in the sample, about an eighth are singletons; the top ten hold approximately 7.9%. Material: blood. The receptors were sampled from a woman aged 40 to 55 with Graves' hyperthyroidism.

The V and J genes are TRBV11-2 and TRBJ2-7; perhaps TRBD2 as D (6 bases). Germline CDR1 SGHAT, CDR2 FQNNGV. The CDR3 covers 15 residues. The V end lost 2 bases, the J end lost 5 bases, and 16 bases lay between the germline ends. CDR3 sequence: CASSLLGGVRHEQYF. DNA of the CDR3: TGTGCCAGCAGCTTATTGGGGGGAGTTCGACACGAGCAGTACTTC.

This clonotype was counted ten times or more. V and J are TRBV10-3 and TRBJ2-1, with 14 bases matching TRBD2. Germline CDR1 ENHRY, CDR2 SYGVKD. After removal of 6 bases from V and 8 bases from J, the junction contained 6 bases not matched to a gene. This CDR3 spans 15 amino acids. Here the CDR3 reads CAIRGTSGSVHEQFF. The CDR3 DNA follows: TGTGCCATCAGGGGGACTAGCGGGAGCGTACATGAGCAGTTCTTC.